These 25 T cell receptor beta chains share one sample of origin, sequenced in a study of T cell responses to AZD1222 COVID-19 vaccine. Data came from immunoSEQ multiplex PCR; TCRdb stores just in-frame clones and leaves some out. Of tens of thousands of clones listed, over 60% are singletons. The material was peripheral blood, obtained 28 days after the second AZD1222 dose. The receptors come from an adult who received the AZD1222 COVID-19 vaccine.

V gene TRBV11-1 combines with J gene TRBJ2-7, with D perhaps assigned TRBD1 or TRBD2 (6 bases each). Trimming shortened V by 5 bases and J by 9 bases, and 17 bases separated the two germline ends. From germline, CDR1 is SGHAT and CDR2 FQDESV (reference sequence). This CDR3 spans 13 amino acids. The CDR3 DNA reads TGTGCCAGCAGCCCGGTGGGGGCCGGGGGGCAGTACTTC. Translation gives CASSPVGAGGQYF.

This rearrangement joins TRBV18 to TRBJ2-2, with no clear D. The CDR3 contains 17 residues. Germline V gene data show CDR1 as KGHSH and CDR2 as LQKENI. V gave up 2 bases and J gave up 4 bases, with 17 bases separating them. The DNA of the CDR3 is TGTGCCAGCTCACCAGTTTCGGCTCCTTCGAGCACCGGGGAGCTGTTTTTT. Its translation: CASSPVSAPSSTGELFF.

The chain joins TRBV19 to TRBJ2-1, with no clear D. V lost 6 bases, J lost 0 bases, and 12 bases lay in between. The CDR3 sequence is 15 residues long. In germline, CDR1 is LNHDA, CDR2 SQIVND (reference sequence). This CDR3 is CASRTRGSSYNEQFF. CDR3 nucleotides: TGTGCCAGTAGGACTCGCGGTAGCTCCTACAATGAGCAGTTCTTC.

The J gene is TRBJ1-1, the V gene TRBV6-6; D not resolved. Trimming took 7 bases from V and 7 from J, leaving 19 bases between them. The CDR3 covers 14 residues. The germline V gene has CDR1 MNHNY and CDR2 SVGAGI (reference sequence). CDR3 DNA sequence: TGTGCCAGCACAGTAGCGCAACCGGACGGTGAAGCTTTCTTT. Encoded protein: CASTVAQPDGEAFF.

The CDR3 sequence: CSASIAEDTQYF. DNA for the CDR3: TGCAGTGCTAGTATAGCGGAAGATACGCAGTATTTT. This rearrangement joins TRBV20-1 to TRBJ2-3; tentative D call: TRBD2 (6 bases). V was trimmed by 3 bases and J by 5 bases, leaving 9 bases between them. Germline V gives CDR1 DFQATT, CDR2 SNEGSKA (reference sequence). The CDR3 spans 12 residues.

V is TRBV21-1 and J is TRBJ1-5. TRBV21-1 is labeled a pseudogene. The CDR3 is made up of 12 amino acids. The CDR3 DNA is TGTGCCAGCAGCAAAGCTCGGAGAGCCCAGCATTTT. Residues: CASSKARRAQHF.

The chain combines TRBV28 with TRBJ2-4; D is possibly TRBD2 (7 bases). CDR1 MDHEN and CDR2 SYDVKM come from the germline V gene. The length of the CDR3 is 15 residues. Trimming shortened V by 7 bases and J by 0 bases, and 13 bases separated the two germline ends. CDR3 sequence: CASIKAGQAKNIQYF. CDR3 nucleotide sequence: TGTGCCAGCATTAAAGCGGGACAAGCCAAAAACATTCAGTACTTC.

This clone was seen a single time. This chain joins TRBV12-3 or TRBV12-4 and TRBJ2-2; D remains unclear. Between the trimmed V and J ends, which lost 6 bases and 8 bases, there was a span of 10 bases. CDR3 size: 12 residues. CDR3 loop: CASRVGEGELFF. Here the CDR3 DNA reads TGTGCCAGCAGAGTAGGAGAAGGGGAGCTGTTTTTT.

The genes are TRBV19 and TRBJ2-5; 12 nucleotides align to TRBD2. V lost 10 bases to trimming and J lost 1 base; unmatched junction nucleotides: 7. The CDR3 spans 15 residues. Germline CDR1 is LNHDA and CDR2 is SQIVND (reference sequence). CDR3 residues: CATSGLAGTQETQYF. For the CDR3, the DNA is TGTGCCACCAGTGGACTAGCGGGGACCCAAGAGACCCAGTACTTC.

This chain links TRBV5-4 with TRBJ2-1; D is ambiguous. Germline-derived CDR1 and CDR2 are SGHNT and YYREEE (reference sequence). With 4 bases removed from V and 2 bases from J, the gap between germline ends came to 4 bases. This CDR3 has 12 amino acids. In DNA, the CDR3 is TGTGCCAGCAGCCCCCCCTACAATGAGCAGTTCTTC. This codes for CASSPPYNEQFF.

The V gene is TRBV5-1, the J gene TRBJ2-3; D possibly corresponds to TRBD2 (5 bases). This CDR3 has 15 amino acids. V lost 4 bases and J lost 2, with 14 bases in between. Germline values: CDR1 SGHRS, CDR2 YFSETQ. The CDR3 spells CASSLRQDSTDTQYF. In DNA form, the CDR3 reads TGCGCCAGCAGCCTGAGGCAGGACTCCACAGATACGCAGTATTTT.

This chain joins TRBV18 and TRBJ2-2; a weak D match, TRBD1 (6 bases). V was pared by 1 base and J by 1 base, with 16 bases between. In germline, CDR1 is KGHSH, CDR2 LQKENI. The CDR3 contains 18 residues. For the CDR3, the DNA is TGTGCCAGCTCACCACGCGCCTTGGGACAACGGAACACCGGGGAGCTGTTTTTT. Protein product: CASSPRALGQRNTGELFF.

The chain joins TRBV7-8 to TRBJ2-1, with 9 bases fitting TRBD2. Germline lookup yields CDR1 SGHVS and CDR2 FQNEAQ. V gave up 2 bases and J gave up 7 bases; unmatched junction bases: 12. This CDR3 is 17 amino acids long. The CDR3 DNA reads TGTGCCAGCAGCTTACGATTGTTAGCGGGAGTGTTAAATGAGCAGTTCTTC. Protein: CASSLRLLAGVLNEQFF.

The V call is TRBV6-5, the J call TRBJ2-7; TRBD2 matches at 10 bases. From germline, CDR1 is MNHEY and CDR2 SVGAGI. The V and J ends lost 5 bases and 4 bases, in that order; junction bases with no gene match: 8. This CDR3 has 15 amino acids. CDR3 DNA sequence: TGTGCCAGCAGTCCCTCTAGCGGGAGCGGGTACGAGCAGTACTTC. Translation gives CASSPSSGSGYEQYF.

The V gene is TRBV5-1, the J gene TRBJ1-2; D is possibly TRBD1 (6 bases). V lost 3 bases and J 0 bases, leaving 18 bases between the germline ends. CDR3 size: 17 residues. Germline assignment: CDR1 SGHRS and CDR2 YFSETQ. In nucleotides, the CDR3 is TGCGCCAGCAGCTATACGGTCCAGGGGTTAGCTAACTATGGCTACACCTTC. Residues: CASSYTVQGLANYGYTF.

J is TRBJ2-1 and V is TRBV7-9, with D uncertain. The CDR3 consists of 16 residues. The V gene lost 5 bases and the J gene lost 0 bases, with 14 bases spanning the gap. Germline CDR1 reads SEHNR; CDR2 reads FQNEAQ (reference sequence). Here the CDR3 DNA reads TGTGCCAGCAGCAACCGTGTGAAGAGCTCCTACAATGAGCAGTTCTTC. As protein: CASSNRVKSSYNEQFF.

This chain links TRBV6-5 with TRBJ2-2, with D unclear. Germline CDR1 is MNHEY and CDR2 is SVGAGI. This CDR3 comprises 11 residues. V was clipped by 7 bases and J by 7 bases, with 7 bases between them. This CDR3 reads CASNLGGELFF. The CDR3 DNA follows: TGTGCCAGCAACCTGGGCGGGGAGCTGTTTTTT.

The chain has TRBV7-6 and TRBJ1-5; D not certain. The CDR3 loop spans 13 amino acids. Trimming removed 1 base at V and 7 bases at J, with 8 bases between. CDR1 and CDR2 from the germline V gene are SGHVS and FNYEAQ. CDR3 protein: CASSLGGQQPQHF. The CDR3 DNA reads TGTGCCAGCAGCTTAGGAGGTCAACAGCCCCAGCATTTT.

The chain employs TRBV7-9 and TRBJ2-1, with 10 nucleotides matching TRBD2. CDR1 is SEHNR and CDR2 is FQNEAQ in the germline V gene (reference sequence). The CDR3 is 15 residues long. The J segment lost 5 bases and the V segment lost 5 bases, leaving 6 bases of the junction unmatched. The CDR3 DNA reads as TGTGCCAGCAGCGCAGGGACTAGCGCCCACAATGAGCAGTTCTTC. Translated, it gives CASSAGTSAHNEQFF.

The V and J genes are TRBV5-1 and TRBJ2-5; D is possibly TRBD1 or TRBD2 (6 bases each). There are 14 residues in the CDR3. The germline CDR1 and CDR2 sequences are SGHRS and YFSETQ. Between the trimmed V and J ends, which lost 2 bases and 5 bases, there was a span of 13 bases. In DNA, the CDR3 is TGCGCCAGCAGCTTCGGGGGCCGGGGTGAGACCCAGTACTTC. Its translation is CASSFGGRGETQYF.

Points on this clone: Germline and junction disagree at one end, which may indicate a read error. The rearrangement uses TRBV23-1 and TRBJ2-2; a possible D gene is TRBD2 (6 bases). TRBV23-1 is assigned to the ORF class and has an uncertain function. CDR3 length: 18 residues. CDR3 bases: TGCGCCACCAGTCGACCCGAGGGGACGGACTATTCTACCGGGGAGCTGTTTTTT. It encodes CATSRPEGTDYSTGELFF.

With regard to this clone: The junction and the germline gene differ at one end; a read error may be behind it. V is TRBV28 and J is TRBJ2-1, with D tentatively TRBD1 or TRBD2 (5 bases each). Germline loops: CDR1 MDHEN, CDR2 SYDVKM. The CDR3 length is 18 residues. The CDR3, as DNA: TGTGCCAGCAGTTTATTATCGACCCGGGCAGGGACGGGTGATTCTTTCCTCTTC. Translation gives CASSLLSTRAGTGDSFLF.

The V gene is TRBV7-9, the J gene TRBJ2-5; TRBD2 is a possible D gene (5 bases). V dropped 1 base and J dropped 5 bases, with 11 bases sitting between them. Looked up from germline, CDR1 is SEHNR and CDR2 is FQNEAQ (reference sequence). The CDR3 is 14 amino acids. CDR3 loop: CASSLDGVMETQYF. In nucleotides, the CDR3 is TGTGCCAGCAGCTTAGACGGGGTGATGGAGACCCAGTACTTC. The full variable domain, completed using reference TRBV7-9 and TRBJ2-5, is DTGVSQNPRHKITKRGQNVTFRCDPISEHNRLYWYRQTLGQGPEFLTYFQNEAQLEKSRLLSDRFSAERPKGSFSTLEIQRTEQGDSAMYLCASSLDGVMETQYFGPGTRLLVL.

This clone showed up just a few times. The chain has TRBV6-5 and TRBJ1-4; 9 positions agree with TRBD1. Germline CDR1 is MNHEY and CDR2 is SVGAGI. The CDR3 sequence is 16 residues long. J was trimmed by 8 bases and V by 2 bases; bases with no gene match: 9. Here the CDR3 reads CASSYTYGTGREKLFF. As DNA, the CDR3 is TGTGCCAGCAGTTACACCTACGGGACAGGGAGGGAAAAACTGTTTTTT.

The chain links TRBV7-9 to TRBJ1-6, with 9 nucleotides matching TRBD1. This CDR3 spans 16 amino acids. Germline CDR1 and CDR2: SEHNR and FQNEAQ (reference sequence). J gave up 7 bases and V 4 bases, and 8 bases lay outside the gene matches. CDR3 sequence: CASSSSGQGYNSPLHF. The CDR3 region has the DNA TGTGCCAGCAGCTCCTCGGGACAGGGTTACAATTCACCCCTCCACTTT. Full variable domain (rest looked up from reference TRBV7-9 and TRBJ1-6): DTGVSQNPRHKITKRGQNVTFRCDPISEHNRLYWYRQTLGQGPEFLTYFQNEAQLEKSRLLSDRFSAERPKGSFSTLEIQRTEQGDSAMYLCASSSSGQGYNSPLHFGNGTRLTVT.